This T cell receptor (beta chain) was captured by sequencing in a study of patients and donors after allogeneic stem cell transplantation. Germline trimming cut 3 bases from V and 5 bases from J; bases unmatched to any gene: 5. CDR3 length: 15 amino acids. Germline V CDR1 and CDR2: DFQATT, SNEGSKA (reference sequence). This clonotype has more than one count but fewer than ten. One entry per CDR3 protein results from TCRdb running MiXCR on the RT-PCR reads. The table includes roughly 880,000 distinct CDR3 sequences, roughly 17% detected once. The source of this sequence is a human donor who was either an allogeneic HSCT recipient or a stem cell or donor lymphocyte infusion donor (not recorded which). It is not recorded whose cells these are; they may come from a transplant donor. The chain has TRBV20-1 and TRBJ2-1; 12 bases map to TRBD2. The sequenced material came from blood, either unsorted or a sorted T cell fraction (not recorded which). This chain's CDR3 is CSASQLAGGHNEQFF. Written as DNA, the CDR3 is TGCAGTGCTAGCCAGCTAGCGGGAGGGCACAATGAGCAGTTCTTC.